These 16 T cell receptor beta chains came from one sample sequenced in a study of PD-L1 blockade in urothelial cancer. Here immunoSEQ multiplex PCR was the method, and the copy in TCRdb shows in-frame clones only, minus some. The table records around 100,000 clones, about nine tenths of them present only once. The starting material was PBMCs, obtained around atezolizumab (anti-PD-L1) treatment. Source of these receptors: a woman older than 75 with urothelial cancer.

The count of this clone is one. This chain joins TRBV10-3 and TRBJ1-1; the match to TRBD1 covers 9 bases. This CDR3 contains 14 residues. From germline, CDR1 is ENHRY and CDR2 SYGVKD. Trimming at V came to 6 bases and at J to 9 bases, leaving 11 bases not matched to a gene. The CDR3 reads CAIRTSGQGSKAFF. The DNA of the CDR3 is TGTGCCATCAGGACCTCGGGACAGGGTTCTAAAGCTTTCTTT.

The chain carries TRBV2 and TRBJ1-1, with a weak D call TRBD1 (6 bases). CDR3 size: 13 residues. Trimming stripped 6 bases from V and 5 bases from J, with 13 bases between. Per germline, CDR1 SNHLY and CDR2 FYNNEI. CDR3 sequence: CASRTSGVTEAFF. DNA for the CDR3: TGTGCCAGCAGGACCTCAGGGGTTACTGAAGCTTTCTTT.

The chain joins TRBV28 to TRBJ2-5, with D tentatively TRBD1 (6 bases). The CDR3 length is 14 residues. Trimming removed 11 bases at V and 2 bases at J, with 18 bases between. Germline V gives CDR1 MDHEN, CDR2 SYDVKM. CDR3 region: CASQGSGQQETQYF. CDR3 bases: TGTGCCTCCCAGGGTTCCGGACAGCAAGAGACCCAGTACTTC.

V and J are TRBV19 and TRBJ1-3; 7 bases map to TRBD1. The V gene end was trimmed by 6 bases and the J gene end by 0 bases; junction bases not matched to a gene: 5. Germline V gene lookup returns CDR1 LNHDA and CDR2 SQIVND (reference sequence). CDR3 length: 15 residues. The DNA for the CDR3 is TGTGCCAGTAGCCGGACAGGCATCTCTGGAAACACCATATATTTT. It yields the protein CASSRTGISGNTIYF.

V gene TRBV7-3 combines with J gene TRBJ2-2, with 9 bases identical to TRBD1. The V segment lost 5 bases and the J segment 6 bases; nucleotides outside the gene matches: 7. This CDR3 contains 15 residues. Germline lookup yields CDR1 SGHTA and CDR2 FQGTGA. The CDR3 protein is CASSQTGGAAGELFF. DNA for the CDR3: TGTGCCAGCAGCCAAACAGGGGGCGCGGCCGGGGAGCTGTTTTTT.

The V gene is TRBV7-9, the J gene TRBJ2-3; TRBD2 matches 13 bases. The germline CDR1 and CDR2 sequences are SEHNR and FQNEAQ (reference sequence). This CDR3 comprises 19 residues. The V segment lost 2 bases and the J segment 2 bases; nucleotides outside the gene matches: 10. The CDR3 region is CASSLWSRTSGRPTDTQYF. In nucleotides, the CDR3 is TGTGCCAGCAGCTTATGGTCCCGGACTAGCGGGAGACCCACAGATACGCAGTATTTT. The whole variable domain, filled in from reference TRBV7-9 and TRBJ2-3, reads DTGVSQNPRHKITKRGQNVTFRCDPISEHNRLYWYRQTLGQGPEFLTYFQNEAQLEKSRLLSDRFSAERPKGSFSTLEIQRTEQGDSAMYLCASSLWSRTSGRPTDTQYFGPGTRLTVL.

This chain connects TRBV7-3 to TRBJ1-2; TRBD1 matches at 9 bases. This CDR3 is 14 amino acids long. After removal of 3 bases from V and 6 bases from J, the junction contained 5 bases not matched to a gene. Germline V gene sequence: CDR1 SGHTA, CDR2 FQGTGA. The CDR3 nucleotides are TGTGCCAGCAGCTTGGCGACAGGGGGTGATGGCTACACCTTC. The encoded protein is CASSLATGGDGYTF.

V and J are TRBV7-3 and TRBJ1-1; D may be TRBD1 (5 bases). The CDR3 extends over 15 amino acids. The V end lost 10 bases, the J end lost 4 bases, and 22 bases lay between the germline ends. The germline V gene encodes CDR1 SGHTA and CDR2 FQGTGA. The CDR3 sequence: CATFPSGGRVTEAFF. The CDR3 DNA follows: TGTGCCACCTTCCCATCCGGGGGGAGGGTCACTGAAGCTTTCTTT.

V usage is TRBV27 and J usage is TRBJ2-7; maybe TRBD1 (6 bases). Trimming cost V 3 bases and J 3 bases, with 18 bases left between them. This CDR3 is 16 amino acids long. Germline values: CDR1 MNHEY, CDR2 SMNVEV (reference sequence). CDR3 loop: CASSFQQTGLIYEQYF. The DNA of the CDR3 is TGTGCCAGCAGTTTCCAACAGACAGGCCTAATCTACGAGCAGTACTTC.

The rearrangement uses TRBV14 and TRBJ2-7; D is perhaps TRBD2 (5 bases). The CDR3 is made up of 14 amino acids. The germline V and J ends were trimmed by 4 bases and 2 bases, with 12 bases remaining between them. Germline lookup yields CDR1 SGHDN and CDR2 FVKESK. The CDR3 sequence: CASSLYQRTYEQYF. For the CDR3, the DNA is TGTGCCAGCAGCCTCTACCAGCGGACCTACGAGCAGTACTTC.

This chain links TRBV5-1 with TRBJ2-1; 9 nucleotides align to TRBD1. The CDR3 is 16 amino acids. Germline CDR1 is SGHRS and CDR2 is YFSETQ. J gave up 10 bases and V 2 bases, and 13 bases lay outside the gene matches. The CDR3 spells CASSFAGQGYQREQFF. The CDR3, as DNA: TGCGCCAGCAGCTTCGCGGGACAGGGCTACCAGCGGGAGCAGTTCTTC.

V and J are TRBV10-3 and TRBJ2-3; 8 nucleotides line up with TRBD2. V dropped 4 bases and J dropped 1; count of bases not matched to a gene: 1. The CDR3 is 14 amino acids. Germline lookup yields CDR1 ENHRY and CDR2 SYGVKD. CDR3 sequence: CAISAGGGTDTQYF. CDR3 sequence (DNA): TGTGCCATCAGTGCGGGAGGGGGCACAGATACGCAGTATTTT.

This chain uses TRBV5-1 with TRBJ1-2; D is undetermined. CDR1 is SGHRS and CDR2 is YFSETQ in the germline V gene. The CDR3 covers 13 residues. Deletions cut 0 bases from V and 4 bases from J, with 7 bases between. The CDR3 sequence is CASSLEQIYGYTF. The CDR3 coding sequence is TGCGCCAGCAGCTTGGAACAGATCTATGGCTACACCTTC.

The chain uses TRBV9 and TRBJ2-2; TRBD1 aligns across 10 bases. Germline V gene lookup returns CDR1 SGDLS and CDR2 YYNGEE. Trimming removed 4 bases from V and 5 bases from J; junction bases left unmatched: 5. The length of the CDR3 is 15 residues. The CDR3 is CASSWGTGETGELFF. The CDR3 DNA follows: TGTGCCAGCAGCTGGGGGACAGGGGAGACCGGGGAGCTGTTTTTT.

The CDR3 DNA is TGTGCCAGCAGCCCAGCGGAGAGCTCCTACAATGAGCAGTTCTTC. Residues: CASSPAESSYNEQFF. The genes are TRBV2 and TRBJ2-1; tentatively, D is TRBD2 (5 bases). Germline V lookup: CDR1 SNHLY, CDR2 FYNNEI. The CDR3 has 15 residues. V was trimmed by 6 bases and J by 0 bases, leaving 12 bases between them.

The V and J genes are TRBV6-1 and TRBJ1-5; TRBD1 matches 11 bases. V shed 6 bases and J 6 bases; nucleotides not matched to a gene: 7. This CDR3 comprises 15 residues. Germline V gene data show CDR1 as MNHNS and CDR2 as SASEGT. DNA of the CDR3: TGTGCCAGCAGCAGGACAGGGGGCGGGGGTCAGCCCCAGCATTTT. It specifies CASSRTGGGGQPQHF.